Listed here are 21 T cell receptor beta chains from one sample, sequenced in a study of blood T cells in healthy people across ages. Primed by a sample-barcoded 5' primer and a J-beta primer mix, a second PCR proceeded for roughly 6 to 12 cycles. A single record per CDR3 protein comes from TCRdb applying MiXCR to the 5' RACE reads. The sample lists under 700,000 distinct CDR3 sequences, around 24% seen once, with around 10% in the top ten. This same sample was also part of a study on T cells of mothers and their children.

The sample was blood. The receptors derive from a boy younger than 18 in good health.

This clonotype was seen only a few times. The CDR3, as DNA: TGTGCCAGCAGCCAATCTCCGGGCCTTGAGCAGTTCTTC. This sequence encodes CASSQSPGLEQFF. The rearrangement links TRBV14 to TRBJ2-1; D gene ambiguous. Per germline, CDR1 SGHDN and CDR2 FVKESK. This CDR3 is 13 amino acids long. The germline V and J ends were trimmed by 2 bases and 9 bases, with 11 bases remaining between them. The full variable domain, completed using reference TRBV14 and TRBJ2-1, is EAGVTQFPSHSVIEKGQTVTLRCDPISGHDNLYWYRRVMGKEIKFLLHFVKESKQDESGMPNNRFLAERTGGTYSTLKVQPAELEDSGVYFCASSQSPGLEQFFGPGTRLTVL.

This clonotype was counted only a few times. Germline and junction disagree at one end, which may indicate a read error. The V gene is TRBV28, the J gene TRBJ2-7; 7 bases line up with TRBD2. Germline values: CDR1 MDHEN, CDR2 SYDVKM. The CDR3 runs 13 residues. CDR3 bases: TGTGCCAGCAGTCACATAAGACGGGGGGAAAGGGGCTTC. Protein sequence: CASSHIRRGERGF. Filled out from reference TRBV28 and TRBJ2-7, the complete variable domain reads DVKVTQSSRYLVKRTGEKVFLECVQDMDHENMFWYRQDPGLGLRLIYFSYDVKMKEKGDIPEGYSVSREKKERFSLILESASTNQTSMYLCASSHIRRGERGFGPGTRLTVT.

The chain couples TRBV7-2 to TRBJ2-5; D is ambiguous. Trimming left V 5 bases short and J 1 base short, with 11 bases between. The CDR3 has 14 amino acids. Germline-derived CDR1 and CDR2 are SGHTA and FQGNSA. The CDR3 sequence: CASSQPIRQETQYF. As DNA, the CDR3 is TGTGCCAGCAGCCAACCCATCCGCCAAGAGACCCAGTACTTC.

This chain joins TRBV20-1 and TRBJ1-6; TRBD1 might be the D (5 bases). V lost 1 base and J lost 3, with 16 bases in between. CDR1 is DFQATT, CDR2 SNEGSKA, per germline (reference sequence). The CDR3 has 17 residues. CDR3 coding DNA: TGCAGTGCTAGAGTTTCTGGGGCTTCCAACTATAATTCACCCCTCCACTTT. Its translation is CSARVSGASNYNSPLHF.

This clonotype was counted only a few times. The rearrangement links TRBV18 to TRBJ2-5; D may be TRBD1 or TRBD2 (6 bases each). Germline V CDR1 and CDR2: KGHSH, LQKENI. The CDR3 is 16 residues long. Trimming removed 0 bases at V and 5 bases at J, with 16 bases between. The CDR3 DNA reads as TGTGCCAGCTCACCACCGAACAGGGACGGAGGGGAGACCCAGTACTTC. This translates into CASSPPNRDGGETQYF.

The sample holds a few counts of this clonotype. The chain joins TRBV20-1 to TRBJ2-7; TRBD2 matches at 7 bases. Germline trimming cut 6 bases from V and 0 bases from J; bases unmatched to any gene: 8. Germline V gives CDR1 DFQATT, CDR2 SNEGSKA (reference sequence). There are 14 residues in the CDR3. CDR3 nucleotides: TGCAGTGCCCACGGGACTACTGACTCCTACGAGCAGTACTTC. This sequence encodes CSAHGTTDSYEQYF.

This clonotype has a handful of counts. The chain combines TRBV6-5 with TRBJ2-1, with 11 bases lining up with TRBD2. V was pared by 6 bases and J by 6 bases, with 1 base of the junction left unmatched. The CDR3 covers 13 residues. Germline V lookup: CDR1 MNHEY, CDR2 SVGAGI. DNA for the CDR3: TGTGCCAGCAGACTAGCGGGAGTCAATGAGCAGTTCTTC. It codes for CASRLAGVNEQFF.

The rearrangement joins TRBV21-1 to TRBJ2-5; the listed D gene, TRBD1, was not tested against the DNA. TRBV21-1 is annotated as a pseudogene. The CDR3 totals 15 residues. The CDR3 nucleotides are TGTGCCAGCAGCTCCCGGGACACTCGACAAGAGACCCAGTACTTC. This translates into CASSSRDTRQETQYF.

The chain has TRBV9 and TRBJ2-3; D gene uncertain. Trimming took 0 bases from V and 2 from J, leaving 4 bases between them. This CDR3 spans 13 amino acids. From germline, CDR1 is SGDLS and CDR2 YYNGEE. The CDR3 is CASSVDNTDTQYF. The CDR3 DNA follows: TGTGCCAGCAGCGTAGACAACACAGATACGCAGTATTTT.

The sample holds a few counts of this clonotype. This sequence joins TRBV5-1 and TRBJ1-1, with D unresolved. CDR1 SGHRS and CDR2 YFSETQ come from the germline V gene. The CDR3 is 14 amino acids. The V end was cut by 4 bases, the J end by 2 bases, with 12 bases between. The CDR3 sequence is CASSGYELNTEAFF. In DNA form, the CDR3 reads TGCGCCAGCAGCGGATACGAACTAAACACTGAAGCTTTCTTT.

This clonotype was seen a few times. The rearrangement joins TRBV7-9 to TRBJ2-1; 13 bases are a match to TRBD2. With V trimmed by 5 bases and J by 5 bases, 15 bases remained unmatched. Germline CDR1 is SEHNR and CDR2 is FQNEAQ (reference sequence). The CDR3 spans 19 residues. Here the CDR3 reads CASSLRTSGRIGRNNEQFF. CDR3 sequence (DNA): TGTGCCAGCAGCCTCCGGACTAGCGGGAGAATCGGGCGGAACAATGAGCAGTTCTTC.

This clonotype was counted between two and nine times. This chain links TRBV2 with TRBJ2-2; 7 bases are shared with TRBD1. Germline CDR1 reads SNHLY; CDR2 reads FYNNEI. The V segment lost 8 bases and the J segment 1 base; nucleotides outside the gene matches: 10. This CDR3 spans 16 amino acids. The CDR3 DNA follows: TGTGCCAGCCGAATTCACAGGGGTGGGAACACCGGGGAGCTGTTTTTT. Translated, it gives CASRIHRGGNTGELFF.

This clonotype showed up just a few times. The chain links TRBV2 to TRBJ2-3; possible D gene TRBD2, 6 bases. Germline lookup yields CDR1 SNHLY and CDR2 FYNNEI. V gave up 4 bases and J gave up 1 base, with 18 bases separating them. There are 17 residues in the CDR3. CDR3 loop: CASSGMGGIGRTDTQYF. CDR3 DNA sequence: TGTGCCAGCAGTGGGATGGGGGGTATCGGACGCACAGATACGCAGTATTTT.

The CDR3 region is CASSSLKDTQYF. The CDR3 nucleotides read TGTGCCAGCAGTAGTCTTAAGGATACGCAGTATTTT. The chain employs TRBV6-6 and TRBJ2-3; D call uncertain. The CDR3 has 12 residues. V was shortened by 5 bases and J by 6 bases, with 9 bases between the two germline ends. Germline assignment: CDR1 MNHNY and CDR2 SVGAGI (reference sequence).

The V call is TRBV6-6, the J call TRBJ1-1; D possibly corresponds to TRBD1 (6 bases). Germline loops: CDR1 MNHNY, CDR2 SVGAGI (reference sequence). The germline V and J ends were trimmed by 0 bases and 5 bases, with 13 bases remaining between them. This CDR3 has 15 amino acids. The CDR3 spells CASSYSRGRGTEAFF. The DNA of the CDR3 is TGTGCCAGCAGTTACTCGAGGGGCAGGGGAACTGAAGCTTTCTTT.

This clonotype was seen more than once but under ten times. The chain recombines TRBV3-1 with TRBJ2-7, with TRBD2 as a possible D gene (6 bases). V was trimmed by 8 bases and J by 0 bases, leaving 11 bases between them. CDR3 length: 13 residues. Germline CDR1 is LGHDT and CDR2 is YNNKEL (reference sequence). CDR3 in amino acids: CASALASSYEQYF. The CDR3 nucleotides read TGTGCCAGCGCGCTAGCGAGCTCCTACGAGCAGTACTTC.

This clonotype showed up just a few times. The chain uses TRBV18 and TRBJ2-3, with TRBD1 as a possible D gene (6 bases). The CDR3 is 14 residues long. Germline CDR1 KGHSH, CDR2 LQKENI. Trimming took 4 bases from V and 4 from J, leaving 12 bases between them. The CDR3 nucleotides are TGTGCCAGCTCACAAGCCCAGGGGTCAGATACGCAGTATTTT. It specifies CASSQAQGSDTQYF.

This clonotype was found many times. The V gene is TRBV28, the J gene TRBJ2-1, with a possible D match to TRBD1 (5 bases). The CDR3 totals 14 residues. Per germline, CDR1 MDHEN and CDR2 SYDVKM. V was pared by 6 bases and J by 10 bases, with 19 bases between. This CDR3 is CASRVGRAPTEQFF. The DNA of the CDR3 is TGTGCCAGCAGGGTAGGCAGGGCCCCCACGGAGCAGTTCTTC.

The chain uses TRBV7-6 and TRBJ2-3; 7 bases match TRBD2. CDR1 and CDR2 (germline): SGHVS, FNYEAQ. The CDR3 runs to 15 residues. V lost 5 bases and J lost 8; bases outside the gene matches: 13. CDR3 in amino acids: CASSHPQIAGGTQYF. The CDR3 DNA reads TGTGCCAGCAGCCACCCCCAGATAGCGGGTGGTACGCAGTATTTT.

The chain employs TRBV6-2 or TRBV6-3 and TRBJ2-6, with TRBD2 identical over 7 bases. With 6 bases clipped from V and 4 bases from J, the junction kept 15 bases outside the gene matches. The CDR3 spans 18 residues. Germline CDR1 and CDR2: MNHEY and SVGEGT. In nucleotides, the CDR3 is TGTGCCAGCAGAAGTCTTGAGCGGGGTTATAGCGGGGCCAACGTCCTGACTTTC. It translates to CASRSLERGYSGANVLTF.

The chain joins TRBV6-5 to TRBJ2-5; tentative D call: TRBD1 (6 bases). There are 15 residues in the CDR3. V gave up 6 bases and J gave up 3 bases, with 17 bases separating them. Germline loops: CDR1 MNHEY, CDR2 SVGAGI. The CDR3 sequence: CASRDRSYFKETQYF. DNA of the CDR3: TGTGCCAGCAGGGACAGAAGCTATTTTAAAGAGACCCAGTACTTC.